A selection of T cell receptor beta chains follows, all from one sample in a study of OX40 agonist ivuxolimab in advanced cancers. Clones were sequenced by immunoSEQ multiplex PCR, and TCRdb holds only the in-frame ones, with some missing. The sample shows some 69,000 clones, about 86% of them seen only once. This specimen consisted of CD4+ or CD8+ T cells sorted from blood, obtained in a trial of the OX40 agonist ivuxolimab. The receptors were gathered from an adult with an advanced solid tumor such as melanoma, head and neck, liver or kidney cancer. Both conserved end residues are part of each CDR3. The D gene is left open where the match is weak. Size is stated for part of the rows, as once, few or many counts, or as a class when the clone is expanded.

TRBJ2-7	TRBD2	NA	TRBV7-8	CASSPYRTSGGIHAYEQYF	TGTGCCAGCAGCCCCTACCGGACTAGCGGGGGCATCCACGCCTACGAGCAGTACTTC
TRBJ1-3	NA	NA	TRBV5-1	CASSPGTVSRGNTIYF	TGCGCCAGCAGCCCAGGGACGGTCTCTCGGGGAAACACCATATATTTT
TRBJ1-6	NA	NA	TRBV19	CASRSQNYNSPLHF	TGTGCCAGTAGGTCGCAGAACTATAATTCACCCCTCCACTTT
TRBJ1-2	NA	NA	TRBV19	CASSGGPKSGGYTF	TGTGCCAGTAGTGGGGGACCGAAGTCCGGTGGCTACACCTTC
TRBJ2-7	NA	NA	TRBV5-8	CASSLIRIYEQYF	TGTGCCAGCAGCTTGATACGGATTTACGAGCAGTACTTC
TRBJ2-5	TRBD1	once	TRBV7-8	CASSSGTDSRATQYF	TGTGCCAGCAGCTCCGGGACAGACTCGAGAGCGACCCAGTACTTC
TRBJ2-1	NA	NA	TRBV19	CASSIVYGGEFYNEQFF	TGTGCCAGTAGTATAGTATACGGGGGAGAGTTTTACAATGAGCAGTTCTTC
TRBJ2-7	TRBD2	NA	TRBV6-1	CASSRGLAGSYEQYF	TGTGCCAGCAGTCGGGGACTAGCGGGCTCCTACGAGCAGTACTTC
TRBJ2-2	NA	NA	TRBV9	CASSVATGDTGELFF	TGTGCCAGCAGCGTAGCTACCGGGGACACCGGGGAGCTGTTTTTT
TRBJ2-1	TRBD2	NA	TRBV11-2	CASSLAAGVHEQFF	TGTGCCAGCAGCTTGGCAGCGGGAGTCCATGAGCAGTTCTTC
TRBJ1-6	NA	few	TRBV6-1	CASSESSAVPLHF	TGTGCCAGCAGTGAGAGTTCAGCCGTACCCCTCCACTTT
TRBJ2-4	TRBD1	NA	TRBV28	CASSSGGSAKNIQYF	TGTGCCAGCAGTTCAGGGGGCTCGGCCAAAAACATTCAGTACTTC
TRBJ2-1	NA	few	TRBV7-9	CASSFQSSYNEQFF	TGTGCCAGCAGCTTCCAGAGCTCCTACAATGAGCAGTTCTTC
TRBJ2-3	TRBD1	once	TRBV7-3	CASSKDRSVTDTQYF	TGTGCCAGCAGCAAGGACAGGAGTGTCACAGATACGCAGTATTTT
TRBJ2-1	NA	once	TRBV5-1	CASSSGPAGYEQFF	TGCGCCAGCAGCTCGGGACCAGCCGGCTATGAGCAGTTCTTC
TRBJ2-1	TRBD2	NA	TRBV27	CASSPTRLAGGGNEQFF	TGTGCCAGCAGTCCCACGAGACTAGCGGGAGGAGGAAATGAGCAGTTCTTC
TRBJ2-3	TRBD2	NA	TRBV5-1	CASSLATSGSSDTQYF	TGCGCCAGCAGCTTGGCAACTAGCGGGAGTTCAGATACGCAGTATTTT
TRBJ1-2	TRBD1	NA	TRBV11-2	CASSSWTGGSYTF	TGTGCCAGCAGCTCATGGACAGGGGGTAGCTACACCTTC
TRBJ1-1	TRBD1	few	TRBV12-5	CASGFPGQGRSEAFF	TGTGCTAGTGGTTTCCCAGGACAGGGCCGTAGTGAAGCTTTCTTT
TRBJ2-5	NA	NA	TRBV2	CASRGAAGQETQYF	TGTGCCAGCAGAGGAGCGGCGGGTCAAGAGACCCAGTACTTC
TRBJ1-6	TRBD1	NA	TRBV9	CASSVGGDRNSPLHF	TGTGCCAGCAGCGTAGGGGGGGACAGGAATTCACCCCTCCACTTT
TRBJ1-1	NA	NA	TRBV2	CATRPPEVNTEAFF	TGTGCCACCCGGCCCCCGGAGGTGAACACTGAAGCTTTCTTT
TRBJ2-5	NA	NA	TRBV7-9	CASSLQTVGETQYF	TGTGCCAGCAGCCTCCAGACAGTCGGAGAGACCCAGTACTTC
TRBJ2-1	TRBD1	NA	TRBV11-3	CASSPRGQRNYNEQFF	TGTGCCAGCAGCCCCCGGGGACAGCGGAACTACAATGAGCAGTTCTTC
TRBJ2-5	NA	NA	TRBV18	CASSPRANQETQYF	TGTGCCAGCTCACCCCGGGCGAACCAAGAGACCCAGTACTTC
TRBJ2-3	NA	NA	TRBV18	CASSEGTDTQYF	TGTGCCAGCTCAGAGGGCACAGATACGCAGTATTTT
TRBJ1-1	TRBD1	NA	TRBV19	CASGPLWTGFEAFF	TGTGCCAGCGGGCCTCTATGGACAGGTTTTGAAGCTTTCTTT
TRBJ1-1	NA	NA	TRBV18	CASSPEGRNTEAFF	TGTGCCAGCTCACCGGAGGGCAGAAACACTGAAGCTTTCTTT
TRBJ1-1	NA	few	TRBV11-3	CASSLGDGKAFF	TGTGCCAGCAGCTTAGGGGACGGGAAAGCTTTCTTT
TRBJ1-5	NA	NA	TRBV7-9	CASSRDQGENQPQHF	TGTGCCAGCAGCCGCGACCAGGGCGAAAATCAGCCCCAGCATTTT
TRBJ2-2	NA	NA	TRBV27	CASGQRTGELFF	TGTGCCAGCGGCCAGCGCACCGGGGAGCTGTTTTTT
TRBJ2-3	NA	NA	TRBV7-9	CASSSPLRGFADTQYF	TGTGCCAGCAGCTCCCCCTTACGGGGGTTCGCAGATACGCAGTATTTT
TRBJ1-2	TRBD1	NA	TRBV9	CASSPQGQGGHGYTF	TGTGCCAGCAGCCCACAGGGACAGGGGGGGCATGGCTACACCTTC
TRBJ2-3	TRBD2	NA	TRBV7-2	CASSIEGLAGLSTDTQYF	TGTGCCAGCAGCATAGAGGGACTAGCGGGGCTTAGCACAGATACGCAGTATTTT
TRBJ2-3	NA	NA	TRBV6-4	CASSDSTGRTDTQYF	TGTGCCAGCAGTGACTCAACAGGGCGCACAGATACGCAGTATTTT
TRBJ1-1	NA	few	TRBV2	CASSAGSWTEAFF	TGTGCCAGCAGCGCCGGGAGTTGGACCGAAGCTTTCTTT
TRBJ1-6	NA	once	TRBV21-1	CASSKAFICVTSSYNSPLHF	TGTGCCAGCAGCAAAGCGTTTATTTGTGTCACGAGCTCCTATAATTCACCCCTCCACTTT
TRBJ2-1	NA	NA	TRBV6-1	CASSEFVHLGEQFF	TGTGCCAGCAGTGAATTCGTACATTTAGGGGAGCAGTTCTTC
TRBJ1-1	NA	once	TRBV18	CASSPDGPRDTEAFF	TGTGCCAGCTCACCTGATGGACCCCGGGACACTGAAGCTTTCTTT
TRBJ2-5	NA	NA	TRBV18	CASSPPQQETQYF	TGTGCCAGCTCACCACCCCAACAAGAGACCCAGTACTTC